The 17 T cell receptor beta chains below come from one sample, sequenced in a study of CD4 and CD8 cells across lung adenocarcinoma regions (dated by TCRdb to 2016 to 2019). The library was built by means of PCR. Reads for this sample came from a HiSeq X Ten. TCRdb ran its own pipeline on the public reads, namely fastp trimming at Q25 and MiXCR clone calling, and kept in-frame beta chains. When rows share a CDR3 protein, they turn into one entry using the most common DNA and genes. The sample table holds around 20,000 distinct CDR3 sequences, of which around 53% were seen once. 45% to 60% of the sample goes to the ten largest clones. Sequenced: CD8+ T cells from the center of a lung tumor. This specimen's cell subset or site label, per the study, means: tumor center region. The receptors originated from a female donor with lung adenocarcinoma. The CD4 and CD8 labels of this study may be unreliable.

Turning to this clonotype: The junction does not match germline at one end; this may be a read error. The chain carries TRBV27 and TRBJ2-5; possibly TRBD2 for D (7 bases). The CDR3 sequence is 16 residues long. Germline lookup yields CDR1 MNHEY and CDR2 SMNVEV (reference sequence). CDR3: CASAGWGGPGTETQYF. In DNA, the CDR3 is TGTGCCAGCGCGGGTTGGGGGGGCCCTGGCACAGAGACGCAGTACTTC.

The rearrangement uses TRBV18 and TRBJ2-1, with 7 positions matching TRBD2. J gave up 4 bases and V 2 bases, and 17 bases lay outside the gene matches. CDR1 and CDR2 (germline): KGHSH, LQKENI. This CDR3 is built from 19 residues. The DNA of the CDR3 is TGTGCCAGCTCACCAGTCGGTGTAAGCGGGACCTTCCCGTACAATGAGCAGTTCTTC. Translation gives CASSPVGVSGTFPYNEQFF.

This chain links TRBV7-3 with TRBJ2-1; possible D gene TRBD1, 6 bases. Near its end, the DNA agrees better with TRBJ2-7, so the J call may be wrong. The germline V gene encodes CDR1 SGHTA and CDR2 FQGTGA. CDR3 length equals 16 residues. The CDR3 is CASSSFQDRDTYEQYF. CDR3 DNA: TGTGCCAGCAGCTCGTTCCAGGACAGAGACACCTACGAGCAGTACTTC.

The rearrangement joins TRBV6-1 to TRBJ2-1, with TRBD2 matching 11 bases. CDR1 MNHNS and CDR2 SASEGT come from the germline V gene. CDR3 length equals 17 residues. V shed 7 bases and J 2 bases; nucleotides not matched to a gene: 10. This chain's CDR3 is CASMWLAGGITYNEQFF. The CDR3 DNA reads TGTGCCAGCATGTGGCTAGCGGGGGGAATAACCTACAATGAGCAGTTCTTC.

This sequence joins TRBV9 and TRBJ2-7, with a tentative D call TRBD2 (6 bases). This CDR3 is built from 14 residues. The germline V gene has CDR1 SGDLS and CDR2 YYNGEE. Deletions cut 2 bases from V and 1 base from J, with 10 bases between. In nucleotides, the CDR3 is TGTGCCAGCAGCGTGGGTAGCGGATCCTACGAGCAGTACTTC. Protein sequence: CASSVGSGSYEQYF.

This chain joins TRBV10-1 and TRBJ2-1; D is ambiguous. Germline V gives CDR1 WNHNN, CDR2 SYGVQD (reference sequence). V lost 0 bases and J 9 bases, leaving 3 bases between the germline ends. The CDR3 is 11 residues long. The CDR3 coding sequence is TGCGCCAGCAGTGAGTCGGTTGAGCAGTTCTTC. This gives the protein CASSESVEQFF.

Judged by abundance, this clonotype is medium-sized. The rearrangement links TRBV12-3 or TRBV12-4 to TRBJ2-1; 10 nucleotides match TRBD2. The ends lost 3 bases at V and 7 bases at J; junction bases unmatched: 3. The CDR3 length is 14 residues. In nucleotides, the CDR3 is TGTGCCAGCAGTTTTAGCGGGAGGAGTAATGAGCAGTTCTTC. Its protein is CASSFSGRSNEQFF.

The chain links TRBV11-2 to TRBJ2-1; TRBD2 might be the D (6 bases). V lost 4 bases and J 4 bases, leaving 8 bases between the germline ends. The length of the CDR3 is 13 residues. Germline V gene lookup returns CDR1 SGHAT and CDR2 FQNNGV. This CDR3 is CASSSGGYNEQFF. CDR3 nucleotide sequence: TGTGCCAGCAGCTCCGGGGGATACAATGAGCAGTTCTTC.

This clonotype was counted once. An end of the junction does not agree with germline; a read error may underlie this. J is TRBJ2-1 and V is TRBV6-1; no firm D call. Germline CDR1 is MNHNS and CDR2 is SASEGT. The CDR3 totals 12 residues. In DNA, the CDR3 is TGTGCCAGCAGTGGTAGACACAATACGCAGTTTTTT. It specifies CASSGRHNTQFF.

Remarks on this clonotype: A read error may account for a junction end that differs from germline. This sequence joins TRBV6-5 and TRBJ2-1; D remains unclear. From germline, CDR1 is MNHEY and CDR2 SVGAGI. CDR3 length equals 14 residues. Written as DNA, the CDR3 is TGTGCCAGCATTACCAGGACCACGTACGATGCGCAGTTTTTC. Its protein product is CASITRTTYDAQFF.

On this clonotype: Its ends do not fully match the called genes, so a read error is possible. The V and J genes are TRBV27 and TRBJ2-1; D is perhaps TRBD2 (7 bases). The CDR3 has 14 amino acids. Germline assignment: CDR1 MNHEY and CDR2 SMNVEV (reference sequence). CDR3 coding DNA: TGTGCCAGCAGTCCTAGGGGGGCGGGGGATACGCAGTTTTTC. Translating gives CASSPRGAGDTQFF.

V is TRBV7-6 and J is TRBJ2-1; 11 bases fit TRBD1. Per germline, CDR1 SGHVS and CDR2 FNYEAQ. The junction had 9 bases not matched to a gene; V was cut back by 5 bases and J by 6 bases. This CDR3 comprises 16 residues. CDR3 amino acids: CASSPRPGQGGNEQFF. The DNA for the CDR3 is TGTGCCAGCAGCCCAAGGCCGGGACAGGGGGGCAATGAGCAGTTCTTC.

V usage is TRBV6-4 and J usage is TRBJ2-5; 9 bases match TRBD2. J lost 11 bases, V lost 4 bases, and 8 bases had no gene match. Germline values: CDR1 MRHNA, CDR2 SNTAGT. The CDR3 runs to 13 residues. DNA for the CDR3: TGTGCCAGCAGTGGGATAGCGGGAGAAGAGCAGTACTTC. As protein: CASSGIAGEEQYF.

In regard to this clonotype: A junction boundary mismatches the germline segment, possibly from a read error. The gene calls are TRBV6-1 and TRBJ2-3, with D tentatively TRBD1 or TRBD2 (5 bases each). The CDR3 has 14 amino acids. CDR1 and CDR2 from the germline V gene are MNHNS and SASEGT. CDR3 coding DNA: TGTGGCGGCACGGGGCCGTTTGGAAAGGACACGCAGTATTTC. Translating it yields CGGTGPFGKDTQYF.

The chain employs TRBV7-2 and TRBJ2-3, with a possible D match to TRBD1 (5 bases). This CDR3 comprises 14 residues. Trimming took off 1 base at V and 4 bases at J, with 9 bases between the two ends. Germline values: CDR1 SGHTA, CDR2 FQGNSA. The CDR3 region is CASSLVWGPDTQYF. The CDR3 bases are TGTGCCAGCAGCTTAGTCTGGGGCCCAGATACGCAGTATTTT. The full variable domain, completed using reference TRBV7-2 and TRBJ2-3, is GAGVSQSPSNKVTEKGKDVELRCDPISGHTALYWYRQSLGQGLEFLIYFQGNSAPDKSGLPSDRFSAERTGGSVSTLTIQRTQQEDSAVYLCASSLVWGPDTQYFGPGTRLTVL.

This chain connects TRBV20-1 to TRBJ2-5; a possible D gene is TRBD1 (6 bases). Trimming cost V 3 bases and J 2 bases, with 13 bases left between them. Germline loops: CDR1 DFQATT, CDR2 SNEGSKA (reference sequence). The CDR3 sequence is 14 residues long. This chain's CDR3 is CSASTGWRQETQYF. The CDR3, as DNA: TGCAGTGCTAGCACAGGGTGGAGGCAAGAGACCCAGTACTTC.

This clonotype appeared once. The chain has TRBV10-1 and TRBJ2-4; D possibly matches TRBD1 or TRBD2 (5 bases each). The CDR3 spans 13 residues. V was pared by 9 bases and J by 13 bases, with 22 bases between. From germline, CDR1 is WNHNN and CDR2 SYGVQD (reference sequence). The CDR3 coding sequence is TGCGCCAGGGGGGAGTGGGGCAGGAATACGCAGTACTTC. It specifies CARGEWGRNTQYF.